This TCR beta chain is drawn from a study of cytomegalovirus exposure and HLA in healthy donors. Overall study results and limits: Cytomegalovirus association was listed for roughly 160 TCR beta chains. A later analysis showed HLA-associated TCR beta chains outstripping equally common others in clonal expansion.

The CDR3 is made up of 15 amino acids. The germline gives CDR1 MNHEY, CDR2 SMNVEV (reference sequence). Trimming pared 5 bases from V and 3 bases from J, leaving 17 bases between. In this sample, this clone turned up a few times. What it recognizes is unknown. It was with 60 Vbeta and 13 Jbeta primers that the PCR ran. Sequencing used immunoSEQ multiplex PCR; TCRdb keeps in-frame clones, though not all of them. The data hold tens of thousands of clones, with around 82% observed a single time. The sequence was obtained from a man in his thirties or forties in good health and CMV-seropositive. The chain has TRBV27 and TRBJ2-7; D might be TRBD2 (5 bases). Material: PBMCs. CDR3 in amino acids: CASSVGIHMVYEQYF. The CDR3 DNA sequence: TGTGCCAGCAGTGTCGGGATCCACATGGTCTACGAGCAGTACTTC.